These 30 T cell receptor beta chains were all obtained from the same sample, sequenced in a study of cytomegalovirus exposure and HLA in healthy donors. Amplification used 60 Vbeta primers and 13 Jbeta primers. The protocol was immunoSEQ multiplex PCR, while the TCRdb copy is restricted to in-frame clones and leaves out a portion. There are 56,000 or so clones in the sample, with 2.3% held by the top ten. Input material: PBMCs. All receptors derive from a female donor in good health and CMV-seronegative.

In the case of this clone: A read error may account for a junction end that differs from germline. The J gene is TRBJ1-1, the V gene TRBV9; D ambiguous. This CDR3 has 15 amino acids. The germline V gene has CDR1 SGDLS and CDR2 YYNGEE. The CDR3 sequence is CASNVDGSPRHGAFF. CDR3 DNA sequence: TGTGCCAGCAACGTAGACGGCAGCCCGCGGCACGGAGCTTTCTTT. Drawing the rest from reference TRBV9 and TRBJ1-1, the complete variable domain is DSGVTQTPKHLITATGQRVTLRCSPRSGDLSVYWYQQSLDQGLQFLIQYYNGEERAKGNILERFSAQQFPDLHSELNLSSLELGDSALYFCASNVDGSPRHGAFFGQGTRLTVV.

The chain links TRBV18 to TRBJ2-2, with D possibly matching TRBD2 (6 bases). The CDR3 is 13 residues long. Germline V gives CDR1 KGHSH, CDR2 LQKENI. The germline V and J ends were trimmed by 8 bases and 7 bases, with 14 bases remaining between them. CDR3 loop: CASDRRDGGELFF. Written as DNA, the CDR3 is TGTGCCAGCGACCGGAGGGATGGCGGGGAGCTGTTTTTT.

In nucleotides, the CDR3 is TGCAGCGTCGCCGGGACTGGCTCCTACGAGCAGTACTTC. This codes for CSVAGTGSYEQYF. The genes are TRBV29-1 and TRBJ2-7; D is perhaps TRBD2 (6 bases). V lost 6 bases and J 0 bases, leaving 12 bases between the germline ends. Germline V gene sequence: CDR1 SQVTM, CDR2 ANQGSEA. The CDR3 consists of 13 residues.

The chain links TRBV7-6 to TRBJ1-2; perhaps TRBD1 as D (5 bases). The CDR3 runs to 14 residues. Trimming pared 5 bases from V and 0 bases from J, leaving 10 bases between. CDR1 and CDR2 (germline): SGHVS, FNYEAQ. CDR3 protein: CASSPWGANYGYTF. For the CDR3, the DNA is TGTGCCAGCAGCCCCTGGGGGGCTAACTATGGCTACACCTTC. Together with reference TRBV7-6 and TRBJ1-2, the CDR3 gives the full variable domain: GAGVSQSPRYKVTKRGQDVALRCDPISGHVSLYWYRQALGQGPEFLTYFNYEAQQDKSGLPNDRFSAERPEGSISTLTIQRTEQRDSAMYRCASSPWGANYGYTFGSGTRLTVV.

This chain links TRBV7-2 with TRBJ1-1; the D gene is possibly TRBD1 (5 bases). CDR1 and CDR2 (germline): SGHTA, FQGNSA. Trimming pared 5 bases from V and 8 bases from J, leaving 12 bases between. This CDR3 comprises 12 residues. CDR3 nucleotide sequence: TGTGCCAGCAGCCCCAGGGCCGGGGAAGCTTTCTTT. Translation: CASSPRAGEAFF.

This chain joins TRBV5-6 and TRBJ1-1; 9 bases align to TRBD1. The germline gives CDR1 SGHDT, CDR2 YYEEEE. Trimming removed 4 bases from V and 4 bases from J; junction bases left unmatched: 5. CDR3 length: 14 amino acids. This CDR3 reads CASSLSGQGTEAFF. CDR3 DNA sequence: TGTGCCAGCAGCCTATCGGGACAGGGCACTGAAGCTTTCTTT.

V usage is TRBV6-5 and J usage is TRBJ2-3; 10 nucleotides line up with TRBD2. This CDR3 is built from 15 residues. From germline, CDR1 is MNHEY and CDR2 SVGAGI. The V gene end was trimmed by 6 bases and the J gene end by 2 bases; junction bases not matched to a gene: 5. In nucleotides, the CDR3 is TGTGCCAGCAGCAATCTAGCGGGGGTCACAGATACGCAGTATTTT. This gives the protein CASSNLAGVTDTQYF.

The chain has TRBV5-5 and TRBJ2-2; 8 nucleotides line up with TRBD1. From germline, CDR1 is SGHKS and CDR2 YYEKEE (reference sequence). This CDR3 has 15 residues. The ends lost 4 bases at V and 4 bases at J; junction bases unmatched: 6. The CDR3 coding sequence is TGTGCCAGCAGCAAACAGGGGGTTAGCACCGGGGAGCTGTTTTTT. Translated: CASSKQGVSTGELFF. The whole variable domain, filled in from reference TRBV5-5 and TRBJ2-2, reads DAGVTQSPTHLIKTRGQQVTLRCSPISGHKSVSWYQQVLGQGPQFIFQYYEKEERGRGNFPDRFSARQFPNYSSELNVNALLLGDSALYLCASSKQGVSTGELFFGEGSRLTVL.

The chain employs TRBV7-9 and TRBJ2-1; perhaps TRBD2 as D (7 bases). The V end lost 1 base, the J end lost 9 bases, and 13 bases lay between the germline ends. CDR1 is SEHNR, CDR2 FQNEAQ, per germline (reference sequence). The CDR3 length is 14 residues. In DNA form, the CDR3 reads TGTGCCAGCAGCTTAGTGGGAGGGGGGGGTGAGCAGTTCTTC. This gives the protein CASSLVGGGGEQFF.

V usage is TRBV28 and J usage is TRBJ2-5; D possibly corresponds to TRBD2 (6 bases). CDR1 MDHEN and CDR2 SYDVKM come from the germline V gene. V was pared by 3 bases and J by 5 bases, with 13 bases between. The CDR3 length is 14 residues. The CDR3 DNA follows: TGTGCCAGCAGTTTTGGGGGGATAGGGGAGACCCAGTACTTC. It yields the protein CASSFGGIGETQYF.

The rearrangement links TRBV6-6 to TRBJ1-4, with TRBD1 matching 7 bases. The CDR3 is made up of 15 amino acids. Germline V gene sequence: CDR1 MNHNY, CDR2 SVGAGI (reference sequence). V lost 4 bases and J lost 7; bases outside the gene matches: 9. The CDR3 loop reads CASSSSGGPGEKLFF. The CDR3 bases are TGTGCCAGCAGTTCCTCAGGGGGTCCCGGTGAAAAACTGTTTTTT.

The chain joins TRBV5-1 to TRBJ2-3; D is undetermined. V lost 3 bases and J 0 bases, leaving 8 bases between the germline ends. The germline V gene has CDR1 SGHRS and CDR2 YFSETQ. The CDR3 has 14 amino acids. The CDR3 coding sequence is TGCGCCAGCAGCTCCTACCTAAGCACAGATACGCAGTATTTT. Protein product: CASSSYLSTDTQYF.

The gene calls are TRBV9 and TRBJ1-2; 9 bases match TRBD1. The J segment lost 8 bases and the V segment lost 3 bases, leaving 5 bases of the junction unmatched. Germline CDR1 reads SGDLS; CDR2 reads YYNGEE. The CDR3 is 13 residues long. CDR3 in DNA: TGTGCCAGCAGCGCGGGACAGGGAGAGGGCTACACCTTC. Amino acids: CASSAGQGEGYTF.

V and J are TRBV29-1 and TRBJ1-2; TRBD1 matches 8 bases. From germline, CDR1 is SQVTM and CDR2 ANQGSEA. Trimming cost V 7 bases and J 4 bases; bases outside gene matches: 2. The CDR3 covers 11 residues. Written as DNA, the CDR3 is TGCAGCGCAGGGGGCATCTATGGCTACACCTTC. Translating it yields CSAGGIYGYTF.

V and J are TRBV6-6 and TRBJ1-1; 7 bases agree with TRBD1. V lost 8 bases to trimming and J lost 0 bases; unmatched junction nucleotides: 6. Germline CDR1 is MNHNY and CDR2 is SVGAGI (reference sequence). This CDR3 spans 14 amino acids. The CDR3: CASLLGGMNTEAFF. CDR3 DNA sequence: TGTGCCAGCCTCCTAGGGGGCATGAACACTGAAGCTTTCTTT.

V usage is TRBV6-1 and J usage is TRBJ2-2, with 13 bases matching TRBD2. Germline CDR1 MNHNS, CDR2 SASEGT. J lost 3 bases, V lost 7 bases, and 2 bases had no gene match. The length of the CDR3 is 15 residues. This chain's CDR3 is CASKGLAGDTGELFF. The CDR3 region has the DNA TGTGCCAGCAAAGGACTAGCGGGAGACACCGGGGAGCTGTTTTTT.

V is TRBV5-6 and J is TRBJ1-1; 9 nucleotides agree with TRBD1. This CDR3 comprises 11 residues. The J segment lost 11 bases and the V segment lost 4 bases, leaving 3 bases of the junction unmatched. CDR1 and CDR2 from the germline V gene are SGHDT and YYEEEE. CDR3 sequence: CASSGDRDAFF. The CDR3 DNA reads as TGTGCCAGCAGCGGGGACAGGGACGCTTTCTTT.

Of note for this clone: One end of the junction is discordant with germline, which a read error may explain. The CDR3 region is CASSLTYERYF. The DNA for the CDR3 is TGTGCCAGCAGTTTAACCTACGAGCGGTACTTC. This rearrangement joins TRBV28 to TRBJ2-7; D ambiguous. The germline CDR1 and CDR2 sequences are MDHEN and SYDVKM. This CDR3 has 11 residues.

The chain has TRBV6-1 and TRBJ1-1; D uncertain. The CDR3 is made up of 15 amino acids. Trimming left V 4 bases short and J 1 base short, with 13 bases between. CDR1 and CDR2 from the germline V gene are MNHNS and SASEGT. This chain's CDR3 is CASSVQQIPNTEAFF. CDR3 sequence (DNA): TGTGCCAGCAGTGTACAACAGATACCGAACACTGAAGCTTTCTTT.

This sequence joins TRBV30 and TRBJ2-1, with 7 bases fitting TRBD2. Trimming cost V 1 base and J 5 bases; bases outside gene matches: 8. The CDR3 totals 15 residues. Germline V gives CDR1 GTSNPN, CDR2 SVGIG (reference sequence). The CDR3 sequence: CAWSDGGSIDNEQFF. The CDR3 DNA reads TGTGCCTGGAGTGATGGCGGGAGTATCGACAATGAGCAGTTCTTC.

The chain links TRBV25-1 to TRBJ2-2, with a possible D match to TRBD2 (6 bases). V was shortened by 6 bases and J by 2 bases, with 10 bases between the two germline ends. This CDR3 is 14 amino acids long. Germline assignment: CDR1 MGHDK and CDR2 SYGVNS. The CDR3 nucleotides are TGTGCCAGCAGCCCGGGAGCCAACACCGGGGAGCTGTTTTTT. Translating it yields CASSPGANTGELFF.

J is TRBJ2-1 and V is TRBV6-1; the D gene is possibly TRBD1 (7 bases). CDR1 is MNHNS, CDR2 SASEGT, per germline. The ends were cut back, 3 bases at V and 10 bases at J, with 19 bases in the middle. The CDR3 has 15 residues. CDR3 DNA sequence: TGTGCCAGCAGTGACAATTTCAGGGGGGTCAAAGAGCAGTTCTTC. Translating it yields CASSDNFRGVKEQFF.

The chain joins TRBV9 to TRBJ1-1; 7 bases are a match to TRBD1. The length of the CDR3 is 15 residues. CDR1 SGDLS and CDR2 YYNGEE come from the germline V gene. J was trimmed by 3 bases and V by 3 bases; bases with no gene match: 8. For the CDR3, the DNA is TGTGCCAGCAGCGCTCAACAGGGGCTTGACACTGAAGCTTTCTTT. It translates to CASSAQQGLDTEAFF.

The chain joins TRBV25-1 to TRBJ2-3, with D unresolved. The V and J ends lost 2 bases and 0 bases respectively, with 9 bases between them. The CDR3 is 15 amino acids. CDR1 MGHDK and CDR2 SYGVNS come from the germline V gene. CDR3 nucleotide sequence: TGTGCCAGCAGTGAAACAGAGCTTAGCACAGATACGCAGTATTTT. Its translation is CASSETELSTDTQYF.

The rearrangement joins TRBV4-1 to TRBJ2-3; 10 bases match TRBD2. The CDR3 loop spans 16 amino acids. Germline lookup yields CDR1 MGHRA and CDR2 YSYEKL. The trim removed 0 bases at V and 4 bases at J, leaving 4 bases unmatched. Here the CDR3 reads CASSQDPSGGSDTQYF. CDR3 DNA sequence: TGCGCCAGCAGCCAAGATCCTAGCGGGGGTTCAGATACGCAGTATTTT.

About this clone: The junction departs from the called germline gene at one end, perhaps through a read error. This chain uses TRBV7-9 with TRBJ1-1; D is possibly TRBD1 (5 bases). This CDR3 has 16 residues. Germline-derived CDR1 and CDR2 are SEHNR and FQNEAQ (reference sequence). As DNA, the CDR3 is TGTGCCAGCAGCTTAGGGGGGACTGGAGTGAACACTGAAGATTTCTTT. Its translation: CASSLGGTGVNTEDFF.

This chain's CDR3 is CASSQDWGGVNEQFF. For the CDR3, the DNA is TGCGCCAGCAGCCAAGATTGGGGGGGGGTCAATGAGCAGTTCTTC. The gene calls are TRBV4-3 and TRBJ2-1; 7 positions match TRBD2. The length of the CDR3 is 15 residues. V dropped 0 bases and J dropped 6; count of bases not matched to a gene: 5. Germline values: CDR1 LGHNA, CDR2 YSLEER.

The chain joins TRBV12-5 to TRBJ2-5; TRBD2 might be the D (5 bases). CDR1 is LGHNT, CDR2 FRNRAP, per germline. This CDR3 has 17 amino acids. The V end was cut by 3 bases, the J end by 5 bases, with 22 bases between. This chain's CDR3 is CASGFGPGGGELETQYF. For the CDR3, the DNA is TGTGCTAGTGGTTTCGGGCCCGGAGGAGGCGAGTTGGAGACCCAGTACTTC.

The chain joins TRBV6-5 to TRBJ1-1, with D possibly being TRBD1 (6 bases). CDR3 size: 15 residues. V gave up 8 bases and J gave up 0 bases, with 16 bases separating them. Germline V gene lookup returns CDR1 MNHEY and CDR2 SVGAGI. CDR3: CASGEGGRMNTEAFF. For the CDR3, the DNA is TGTGCCAGCGGGGAGGGGGGGCGGATGAACACTGAAGCTTTCTTT.

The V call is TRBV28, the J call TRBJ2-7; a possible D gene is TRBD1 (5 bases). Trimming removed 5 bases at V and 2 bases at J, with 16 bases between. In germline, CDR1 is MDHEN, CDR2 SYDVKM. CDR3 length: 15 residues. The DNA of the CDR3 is TGTGCCAGCAGTCTTGGCCGGACACAAACCTACGAGCAGTACTTC. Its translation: CASSLGRTQTYEQYF.